The following is a T cell receptor beta chain sequence with its context. V lost 7 bases to trimming and J lost 2 bases; unmatched junction nucleotides: 8. CDR1 and CDR2 from the germline V gene are LNHDA and SQIVND (reference sequence). The CDR3 spans 15 residues. The data were produced by immunoSEQ multiplex PCR, yet TCRdb's version contains in-frame clones alone and is incomplete. The table shows 50,000 to 55,000 clones, with around 90% occurring only once. The sample originates from a study of T cell changes during pregnancy in multiple sclerosis. The source is a female donor with multiple sclerosis, enrolled in a pregnancy study. The sample was CD4+ T cells from peripheral blood mononuclear cells, taken in the third trimester of pregnancy. The chain couples TRBV19 to TRBJ1-2; 9 bases agree with TRBD1. The CDR3 sequence is CASIPGTGSNYGYTF. The CDR3 nucleotides are TGTGCCAGTATTCCCGGGACAGGGTCCAACTATGGCTACACCTTC.